Listed below are T cell receptor beta chains from one sample, sequenced in a study of cytomegalovirus exposure and HLA in healthy donors. Using immunoSEQ multiplex PCR, the repertoire was profiled, and TCRdb retains in-frame clones only, with some absent. The sample has 25,000 to 35,000 clones, about 87% seen once; the top ten hold approximately 2.6%. The sequencing input was PBMCs. The receptors here all came from a boy between 10 and 17 years old in good health and CMV-seronegative. Both conserved end residues are part of each CDR3. D genes are given only for firm matches. Clone size is not always given. Where it is, it says once, few, many or a class for expanded clones.

>-|TRBV11-1|TRBJ2-7|TRBD1
CASSSWPGGADEQYF
TGTGCCAGCAGCTCTTGGCCAGGGGGCGCAGACGAGCAGTACTTC
>once|TRBV19|TRBJ2-5|TRBD2
CASSTSGTSGEETQYF
TGTGCCAGTAGTACGTCCGGGACTAGCGGGGAGGAGACCCAGTACTTC
>-|TRBV19|TRBJ1-5|-
CASSMFSRNSNQPQHF
TGTGCCAGTAGTATGTTTTCCCGTAATAGCAATCAGCCCCAGCATTTT
>-|TRBV15|TRBJ1-4|-
CATSRGGQGSEKLFF
TGTGCCACCAGCAGAGGGGGCCAGGGGTCTGAAAAACTGTTTTTT
>-|TRBV5-1|TRBJ2-1|-
CASSLVTSSYNEQFF
TGCGCCAGCAGCTTGGTCACCAGCTCCTACAATGAGCAGTTCTTC
>-|TRBV7-8|TRBJ2-7|-
CASSLATAYEQYF
TGTGCCAGCAGCTTAGCGACAGCCTACGAGCAGTACTTC
>-|TRBV4-1|TRBJ2-3|-
CASSQVNLVSTDTQYF
TGCGCCAGCAGCCAGGTCAACCTAGTTAGCACAGATACGCAGTATTTT
>-|TRBV5-4|TRBJ2-5|TRBD1
CASSLGTGAETQYF
TGTGCCAGCAGCTTGGGTACAGGGGCGGAGACCCAGTACTTC
>few|TRBV5-6|TRBJ1-1|-
CASSLAAGWNTEAFF
TGTGCCAGCAGCTTGGCCGCAGGGTGGAACACTGAAGCTTTCTTT
>-|TRBV4-1|TRBJ2-2|-
CASSQESLANTGELFF
TGCGCCAGCAGCCAAGAGTCACTCGCGAACACCGGGGAGCTGTTTTTT
>-|TRBV7-2|TRBJ2-7|TRBD2
CASSLGGGLAGYEQYF
TGTGCCAGCAGCTTAGGGGGAGGGCTAGCGGGGTACGAGCAGTACTTC
>-|TRBV19|TRBJ1-6|TRBD1
CASSIVRTGGGSPLHF
TGTGCCAGTAGTATCGTTCGAACAGGGGGAGGCTCACCCCTCCACTTT
>-|TRBV6-6|TRBJ1-4|-
CASKQVPTNEKLFF
TGTGCCAGCAAGCAAGTACCAACTAATGAAAAACTGTTTTTT
>-|TRBV27|TRBJ2-7|-
CASSLSSARGYEQYF
TGTGCCAGCAGTTTATCGTCCGCCAGGGGCTACGAGCAGTACTTC
>-|TRBV12-5|TRBJ1-1|-
CASGPDGGNTEAFF
TGTGCTAGTGGTCCCGACGGGGGGAACACTGAAGCTTTCTTT
>-|TRBV7-6|TRBJ2-7|-
CASSLAPDRSYEQYF
TGTGCCAGCAGCTTAGCACCGGACAGAAGTTACGAGCAGTACTTC
>once|TRBV6-6|TRBJ1-5|-
CASRIITQGNQPQHF
TGTGCCAGCAGGATTATTACGCAGGGTAATCAGCCCCAGCATTTT
>-|TRBV11-2|TRBJ1-2|-
CASSLGESYGYTF
TGTGCCAGCAGCTTAGGGGAGTCCTATGGCTACACCTTC
>-|TRBV5-4|TRBJ1-4|TRBD1
CASSTLGQGATNEKLFF
TGTGCCAGCAGCACCTTGGGACAGGGCGCAACTAATGAAAAACTGTTTTTT
>-|TRBV5-1|TRBJ2-1|TRBD1
CASSSGTGGPYNEQFF
TGCGCCAGCAGCTCCGGGACAGGGGGACCCTACAATGAGCAGTTCTTC
>-|TRBV10-3|TRBJ1-2|-
CAISEAYGYTF
TGTGCCATCAGTGAAGCGTATGGCTACACCTTC
>-|TRBV7-2|TRBJ2-7|TRBD2
CASSHGAGGPSKQYF
TGTGCCAGCAGTCACGGAGCGGGGGGGCCATCGAAGCAGTACTTC
>-|TRBV5-5|TRBJ1-4|-
CASSILGGEKLFF
TGTGCCAGCAGCATATTGGGGGGTGAAAAACTGTTTTTT
>-|TRBV15|TRBJ1-5|-
CATSRGQGDFNYNQPQHF
TGTGCCACCAGCAGAGGGCAGGGTGATTTCAATTACAATCAGCCCCAGCATTTT
>-|TRBV5-1|TRBJ2-1|TRBD2
CASRKFGTRVFNEQFF
TGCGCCAGCAGAAAGTTTGGGACTAGGGTATTCAATGAGCAGTTCTTC
>-|TRBV7-2|TRBJ2-7|-
CASSSRGGTGIYEQYF
TGTGCCAGCAGCTCCCGGGGGGGGACAGGGATCTACGAGCAGTACTTC
>-|TRBV5-3|TRBJ1-5|-
CARSPPLGGVNSNQPQHF
TGTGCCAGAAGCCCCCCCCTAGGCGGGGTTAATAGCAATCAGCCCCAGCATTTT
>-|TRBV28|TRBJ1-2|-
CASSPYQRQELYGYTF
TGTGCCAGCAGCCCTTATCAAAGACAGGAGCTGTATGGCTACACCTTC
>-|TRBV18|TRBJ2-3|TRBD1
CASSLTGRGAGTDTQYF
TGTGCCAGCTCACTGACAGGGAGAGGGGCTGGCACAGATACGCAGTATTTT
>once|TRBV4-3|TRBJ2-7|TRBD1
CASSLNWDSGYEQYF
TGCGCCAGCAGCCTAAATTGGGACAGTGGGTACGAGCAGTACTTC
>-|TRBV5-1|TRBJ2-7|TRBD2
CASSLLSGGLTYEQYF
TGCGCCAGCAGCTTGCTTAGCGGGGGCCTAACCTACGAGCAGTACTTC
>-|TRBV5-1|TRBJ2-7|TRBD1
CASNPGQGIYEQYF
TGCGCCAGCAACCCGGGACAGGGGATATACGAGCAGTACTTC